These T cell receptor beta chains were read from a single sample in a study of shared clonotypes between healthy human individuals. Using immunoSEQ multiplex PCR, the repertoire was profiled, and TCRdb retains in-frame clones only, with some absent. The sample has 2,100,000 or so clones; approximately 96% are singletons. Sequences were obtained from naive CD4+ T cells sorted from blood. These receptors all stem from a young man in good health. Each CDR3 is given with its conserved first and last residue. The D gene is left open where the match is weak. Some rows have no size entry. The others give once, few or many, or a class for an expanded clone.

abundance | j_gene | v_gene | d_gene | CDR3nt | CDR3aa
- | TRBJ1-5 | TRBV4-1 | - | TGCGCCAGCAGCCAAGACCCACAGGGTCCGTATCAGCCCCAGCATTTT | CASSQDPQGPYQPQHF
- | TRBJ2-2 | TRBV2 | TRBD2 | TGTGCCAGCATTTGGGGATTTGGCGGGAGGGACAACACCGGGGAGCTGTTTTTT | CASIWGFGGRDNTGELFF
- | TRBJ1-4 | TRBV2 | - | TGTGCCAGCAGGGGGACGGGGCATAATGAAAAACTGTTTTTT | CASRGTGHNEKLFF
- | TRBJ1-4 | TRBV11-2 | - | TGTGCCAGCAGCTTACACAGGGAGAGTGAAAAACTGTTTTTT | CASSLHRESEKLFF
- | TRBJ1-6 | TRBV18 | TRBD1 | TGTGCCAGCTCACCGCGGGACAGCTCACCCCTCCACTTT | CASSPRDSSPLHF
once | TRBJ2-3 | TRBV9 | TRBD2 | TGTGCCAGCGGACCCGGGACTATCACCAGGCAGACGCAGTATTTT | CASGPGTITRQTQYF
- | TRBJ1-5 | TRBV28 | - | TGTGCCAGCAACTCCGGGACGGTGATGAATCAGCCCCAGCATTTT | CASNSGTVMNQPQHF
- | TRBJ1-3 | TRBV6-1 | - | TGTGCCAGCAGTGAAGCGGACTACTCTGGAAACACCATATATTTT | CASSEADYSGNTIYF
- | TRBJ1-5 | TRBV6-5 | TRBD1 | TGTGCCAGCAGAAGGGACAGCCATCAGCCCCAGCATTTT | CASRRDSHQPQHF
- | TRBJ2-7 | TRBV6-1 | - | TGTGCCAGCAGTGGGTCGCAGGGGGGGGAGCAGTACTTC | CASSGSQGGEQYF